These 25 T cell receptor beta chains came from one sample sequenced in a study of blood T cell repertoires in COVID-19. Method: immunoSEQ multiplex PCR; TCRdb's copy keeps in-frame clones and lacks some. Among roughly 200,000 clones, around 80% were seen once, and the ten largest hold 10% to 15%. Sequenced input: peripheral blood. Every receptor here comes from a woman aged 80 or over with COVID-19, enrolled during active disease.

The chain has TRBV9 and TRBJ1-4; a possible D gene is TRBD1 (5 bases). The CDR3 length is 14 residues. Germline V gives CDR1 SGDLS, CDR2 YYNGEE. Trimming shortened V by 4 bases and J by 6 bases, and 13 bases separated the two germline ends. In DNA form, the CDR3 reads TGTGCCAGCAGCATCGGGACGGGGGATGAAAAACTGTTTTTT. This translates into CASSIGTGDEKLFF.

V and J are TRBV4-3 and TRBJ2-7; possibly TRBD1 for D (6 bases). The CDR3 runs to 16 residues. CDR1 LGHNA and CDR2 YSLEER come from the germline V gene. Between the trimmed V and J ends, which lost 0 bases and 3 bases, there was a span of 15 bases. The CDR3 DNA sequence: TGCGCCAGCAGCCAAGACATGGCAGGGGCCCTCTACGAGCAGTACTTC. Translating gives CASSQDMAGALYEQYF.

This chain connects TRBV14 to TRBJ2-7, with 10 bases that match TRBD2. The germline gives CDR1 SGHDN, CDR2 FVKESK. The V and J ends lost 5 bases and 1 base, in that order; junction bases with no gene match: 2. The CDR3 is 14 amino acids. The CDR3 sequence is CASSVSGGSYEQYF. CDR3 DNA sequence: TGTGCCAGCAGCGTTAGCGGGGGGTCCTACGAGCAGTACTTC.

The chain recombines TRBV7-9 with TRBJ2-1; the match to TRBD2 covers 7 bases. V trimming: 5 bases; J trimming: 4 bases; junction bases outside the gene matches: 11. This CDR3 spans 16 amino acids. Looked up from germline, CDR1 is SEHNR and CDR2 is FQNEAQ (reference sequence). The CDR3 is CASSAPGTNIYNEQFF. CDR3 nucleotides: TGTGCCAGCAGCGCCCCCGGGACTAACATTTACAATGAGCAGTTCTTC.

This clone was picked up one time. CDR3 loop: CASSLDREQPQHF. CDR3 sequence (DNA): TGTGCCAGCAGTCTCGACAGGGAACAGCCCCAGCATTTT. The rearrangement links TRBV11-3 to TRBJ1-5; TRBD1 aligns across 7 bases. The V segment lost 6 bases and the J segment 7 bases; nucleotides outside the gene matches: 6. Germline CDR1 is SGHNT and CDR2 is YENEEA. CDR3 length: 13 residues.

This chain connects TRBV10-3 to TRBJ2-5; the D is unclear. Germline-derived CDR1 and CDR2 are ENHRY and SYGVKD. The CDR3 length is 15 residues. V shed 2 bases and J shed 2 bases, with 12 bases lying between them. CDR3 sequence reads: CAISEHGSSQETQYF. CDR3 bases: TGTGCCATCAGTGAGCACGGGTCTTCTCAAGAGACCCAGTACTTC.

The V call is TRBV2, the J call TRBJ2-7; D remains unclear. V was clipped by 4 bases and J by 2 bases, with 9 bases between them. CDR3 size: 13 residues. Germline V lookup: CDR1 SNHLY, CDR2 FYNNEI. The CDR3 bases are TGTGCCAGCAGTGCTAGAACCCCCTACGAGCAGTACTTC. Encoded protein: CASSARTPYEQYF.

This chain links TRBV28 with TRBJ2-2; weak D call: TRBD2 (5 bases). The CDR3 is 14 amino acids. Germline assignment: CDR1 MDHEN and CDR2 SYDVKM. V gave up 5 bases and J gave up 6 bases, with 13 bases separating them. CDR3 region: CASSGRRNPGELFF. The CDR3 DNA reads TGTGCCAGCAGTGGGAGAAGGAATCCCGGGGAGCTGTTTTTT.

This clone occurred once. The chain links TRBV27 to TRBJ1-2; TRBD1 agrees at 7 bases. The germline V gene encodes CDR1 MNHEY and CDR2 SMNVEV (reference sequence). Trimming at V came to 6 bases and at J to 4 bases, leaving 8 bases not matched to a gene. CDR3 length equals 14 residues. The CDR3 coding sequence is TGTGCCAGCAGGGTACCAGGGGGACCCTATGGCTACACCTTC. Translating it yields CASRVPGGPYGYTF.

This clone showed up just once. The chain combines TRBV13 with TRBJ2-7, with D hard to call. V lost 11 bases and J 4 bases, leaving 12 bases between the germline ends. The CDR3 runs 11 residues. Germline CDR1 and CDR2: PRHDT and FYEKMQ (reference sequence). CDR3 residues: CASNRVYEQYF. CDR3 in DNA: TGTGCCTCTAACCGTGTATACGAGCAGTACTTC.

The CDR3, as DNA: TGCAGTGCTATTGACCAGGGGCGAGTTCGTGGCTACACCTTC. Amino acid sequence: CSAIDQGRVRGYTF. The genes are TRBV20-1 and TRBJ1-2, with D maybe TRBD1 (6 bases). Per the germline V gene, CDR1 is DFQATT and CDR2 is SNEGSKA (reference sequence). CDR3 size: 14 residues. The V and J ends lost 4 bases and 7 bases respectively, with 19 bases between them.

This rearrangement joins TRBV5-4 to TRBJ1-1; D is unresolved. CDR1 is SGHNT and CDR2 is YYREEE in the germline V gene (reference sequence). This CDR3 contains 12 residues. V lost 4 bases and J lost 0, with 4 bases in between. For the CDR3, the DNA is TGTGCCAGCAGCGACTTGAACACTGAAGCTTTCTTT. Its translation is CASSDLNTEAFF.

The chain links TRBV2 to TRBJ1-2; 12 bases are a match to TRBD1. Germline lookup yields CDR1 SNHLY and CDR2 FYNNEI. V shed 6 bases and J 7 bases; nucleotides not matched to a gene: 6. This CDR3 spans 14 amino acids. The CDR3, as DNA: TGTGCCAGCAGCCGGGGACAGGGGGCAGGTGGCTACACCTTC. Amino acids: CASSRGQGAGGYTF.

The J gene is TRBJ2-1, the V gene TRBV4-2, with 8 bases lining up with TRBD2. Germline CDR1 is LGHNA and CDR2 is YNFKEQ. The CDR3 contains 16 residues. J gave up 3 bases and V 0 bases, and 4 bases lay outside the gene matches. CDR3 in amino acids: CASSQETGGFYNEQFF. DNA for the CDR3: TGTGCCAGCAGCCAAGAAACGGGGGGGTTCTACAATGAGCAGTTCTTC.

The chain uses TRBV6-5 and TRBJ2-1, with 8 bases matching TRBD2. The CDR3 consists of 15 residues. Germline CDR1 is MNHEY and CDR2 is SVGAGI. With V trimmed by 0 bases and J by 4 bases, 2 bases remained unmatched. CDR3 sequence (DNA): TGTGCCAGCAGTTACTCTAGCGGGATTTACAATGAGCAGTTCTTC. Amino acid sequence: CASSYSSGIYNEQFF.

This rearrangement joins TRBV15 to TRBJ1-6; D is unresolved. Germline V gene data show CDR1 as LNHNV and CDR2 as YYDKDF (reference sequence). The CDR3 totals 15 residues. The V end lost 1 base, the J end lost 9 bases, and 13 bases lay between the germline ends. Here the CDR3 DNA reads TGTGCCACCAGCAGAGCAGGATTAGGCAGTTCACCCCTCCACTTT. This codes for CATSRAGLGSSPLHF.

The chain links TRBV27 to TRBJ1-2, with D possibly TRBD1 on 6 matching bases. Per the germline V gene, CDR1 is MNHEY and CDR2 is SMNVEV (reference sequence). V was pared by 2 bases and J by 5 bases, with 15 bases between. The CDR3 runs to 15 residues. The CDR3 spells CASSLGGRGGYGYTF. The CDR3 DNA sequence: TGTGCCAGCAGTTTAGGGGGCAGAGGGGGATATGGCTACACCTTC.

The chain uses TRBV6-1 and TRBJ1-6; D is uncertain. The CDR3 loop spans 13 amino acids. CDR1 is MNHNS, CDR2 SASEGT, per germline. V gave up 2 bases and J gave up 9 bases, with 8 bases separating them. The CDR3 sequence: CASSELGGSPLHF. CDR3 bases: TGTGCCAGCAGTGAATTAGGCGGTTCACCCCTCCACTTT.

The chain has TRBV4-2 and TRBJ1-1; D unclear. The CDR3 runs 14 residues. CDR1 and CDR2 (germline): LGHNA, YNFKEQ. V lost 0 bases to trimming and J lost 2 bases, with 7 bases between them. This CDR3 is CASSQDRANTEAFF. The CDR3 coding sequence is TGTGCCAGCAGCCAAGATCGAGCCAACACTGAAGCTTTCTTT.

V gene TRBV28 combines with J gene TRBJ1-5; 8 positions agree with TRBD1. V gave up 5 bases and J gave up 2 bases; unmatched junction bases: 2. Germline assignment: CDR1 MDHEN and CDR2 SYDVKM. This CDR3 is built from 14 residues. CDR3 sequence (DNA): TGTGCCAGCAGTCTACAGGGGGGCAATCAGCCCCAGCATTTT. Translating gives CASSLQGGNQPQHF. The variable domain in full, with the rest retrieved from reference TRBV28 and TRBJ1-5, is DVKVTQSSRYLVKRTGEKVFLECVQDMDHENMFWYRQDPGLGLRLIYFSYDVKMKEKGDIPEGYSVSREKKERFSLILESASTNQTSMYLCASSLQGGNQPQHFGDGTRLSIL.

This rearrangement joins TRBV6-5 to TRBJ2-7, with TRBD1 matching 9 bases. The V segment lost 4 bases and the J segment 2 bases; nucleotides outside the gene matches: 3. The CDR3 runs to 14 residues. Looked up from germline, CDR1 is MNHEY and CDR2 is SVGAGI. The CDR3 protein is CASSFRQGAYEQYF. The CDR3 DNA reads TGTGCCAGCAGTTTCAGACAGGGGGCCTACGAGCAGTACTTC.

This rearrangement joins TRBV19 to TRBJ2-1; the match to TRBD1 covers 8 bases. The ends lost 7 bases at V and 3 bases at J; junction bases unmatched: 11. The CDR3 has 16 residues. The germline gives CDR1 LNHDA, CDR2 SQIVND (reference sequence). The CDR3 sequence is CASTSVSGTGYNEQFF. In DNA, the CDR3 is TGTGCCAGTACCTCCGTATCCGGGACAGGCTACAATGAGCAGTTCTTC.

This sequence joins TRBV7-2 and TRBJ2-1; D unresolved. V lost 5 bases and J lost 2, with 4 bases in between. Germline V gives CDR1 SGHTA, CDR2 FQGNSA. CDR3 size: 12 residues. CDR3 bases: TGTGCCAGCAGCCCTGCCTACAATGAGCAGTTCTTC. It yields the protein CASSPAYNEQFF.

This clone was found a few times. The CDR3, as DNA: TGTGCCAGCAGCCAAGCGGGACTGGGGGGTGGGGATCAGCCCCAGCATTTT. It codes for CASSQAGLGGGDQPQHF. The gene calls are TRBV4-2 and TRBJ1-5; TRBD1 is a possible D gene (5 bases). The CDR3 runs 17 residues. The germline V and J ends were trimmed by 1 base and 5 bases, with 18 bases remaining between them. CDR1 is LGHNA, CDR2 YNFKEQ, per germline.

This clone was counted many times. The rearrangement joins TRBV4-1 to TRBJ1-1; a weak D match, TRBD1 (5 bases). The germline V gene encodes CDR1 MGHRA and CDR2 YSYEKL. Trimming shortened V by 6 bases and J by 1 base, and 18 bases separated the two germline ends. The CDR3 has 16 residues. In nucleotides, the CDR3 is TGCGCCAGCAGTCAACCGACAGCGGGGAAGAACACTGAAGCTTTCTTT. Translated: CASSQPTAGKNTEAFF.